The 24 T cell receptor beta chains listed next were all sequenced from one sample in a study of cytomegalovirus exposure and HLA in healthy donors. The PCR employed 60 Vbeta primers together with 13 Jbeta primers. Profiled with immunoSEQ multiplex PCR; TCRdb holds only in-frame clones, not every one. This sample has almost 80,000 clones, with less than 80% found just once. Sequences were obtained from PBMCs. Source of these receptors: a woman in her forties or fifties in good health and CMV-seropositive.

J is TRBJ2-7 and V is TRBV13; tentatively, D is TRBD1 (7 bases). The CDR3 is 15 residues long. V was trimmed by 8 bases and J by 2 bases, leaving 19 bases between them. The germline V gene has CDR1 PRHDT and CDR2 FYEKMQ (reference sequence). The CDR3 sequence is CASRGGGRGAYEQYF. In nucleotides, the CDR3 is TGTGCCAGCCGAGGTGGGGGCAGGGGGGCCTACGAGCAGTACTTC.

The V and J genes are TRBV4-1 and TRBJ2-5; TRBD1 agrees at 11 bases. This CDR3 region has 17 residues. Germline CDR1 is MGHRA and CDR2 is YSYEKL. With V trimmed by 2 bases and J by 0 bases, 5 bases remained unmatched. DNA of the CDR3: TGCGCCAGCAGCCAACTAGGACAGGGGGCGAACCAAGAGACCCAGTACTTC. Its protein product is CASSQLGQGANQETQYF.

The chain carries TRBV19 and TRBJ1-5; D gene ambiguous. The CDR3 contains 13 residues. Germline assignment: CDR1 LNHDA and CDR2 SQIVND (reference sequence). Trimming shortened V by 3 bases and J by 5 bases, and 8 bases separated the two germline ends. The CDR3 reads CASSIPAHQPQHF. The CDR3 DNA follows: TGTGCCAGTAGTATCCCCGCGCATCAGCCCCAGCATTTT.

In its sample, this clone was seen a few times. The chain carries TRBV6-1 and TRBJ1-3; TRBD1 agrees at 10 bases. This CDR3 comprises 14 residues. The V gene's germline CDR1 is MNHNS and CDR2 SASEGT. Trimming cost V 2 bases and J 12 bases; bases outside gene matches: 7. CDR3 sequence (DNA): TGTGCCAGCAGTGAACCCGGGACAGGGGCATTCATATATTTT. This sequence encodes CASSEPGTGAFIYF.

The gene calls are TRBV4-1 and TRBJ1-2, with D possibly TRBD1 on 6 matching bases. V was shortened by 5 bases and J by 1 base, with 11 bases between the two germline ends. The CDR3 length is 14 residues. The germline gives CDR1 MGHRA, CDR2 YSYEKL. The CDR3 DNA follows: TGCGCCAGCAGCAGGGAGGGGGTTAACTATGGCTACACCTTC. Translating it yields CASSREGVNYGYTF.

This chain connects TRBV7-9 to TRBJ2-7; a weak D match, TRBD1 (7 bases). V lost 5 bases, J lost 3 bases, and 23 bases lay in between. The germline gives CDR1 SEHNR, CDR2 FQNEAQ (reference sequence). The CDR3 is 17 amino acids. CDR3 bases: TGTGCCAGCAGCGTTAACCACACAGGGGAGGCCCGCTACGAGCAGTACTTC. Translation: CASSVNHTGEARYEQYF.

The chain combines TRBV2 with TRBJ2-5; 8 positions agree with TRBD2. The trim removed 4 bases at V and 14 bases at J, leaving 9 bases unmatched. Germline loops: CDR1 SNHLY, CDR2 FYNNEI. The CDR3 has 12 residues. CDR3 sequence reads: CASSVGGGFVYF. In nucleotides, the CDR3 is TGTGCCAGCAGTGTTGGCGGGGGGTTCGTATACTTC.

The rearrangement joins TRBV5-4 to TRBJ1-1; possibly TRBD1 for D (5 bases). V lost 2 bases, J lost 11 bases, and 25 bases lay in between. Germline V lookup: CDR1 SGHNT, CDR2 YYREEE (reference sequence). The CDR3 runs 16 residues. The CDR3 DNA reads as TGTGCCAGCAGCTTATCTGACAGTCGGGTTTTTTCCAGCGCTTTCTTT. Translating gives CASSLSDSRVFSSAFF.

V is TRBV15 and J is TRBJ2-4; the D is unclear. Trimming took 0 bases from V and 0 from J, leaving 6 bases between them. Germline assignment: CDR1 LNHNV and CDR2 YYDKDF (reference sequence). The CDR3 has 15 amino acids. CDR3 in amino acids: CATSRDSLAKNIQYF. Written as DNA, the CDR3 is TGTGCCACCAGCAGAGATAGCCTAGCCAAAAACATTCAGTACTTC.

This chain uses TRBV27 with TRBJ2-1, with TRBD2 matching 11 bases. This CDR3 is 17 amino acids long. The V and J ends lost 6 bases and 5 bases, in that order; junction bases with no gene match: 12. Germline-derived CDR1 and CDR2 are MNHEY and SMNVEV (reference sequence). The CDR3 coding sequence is TGTGCCAGCAGCCCTTTAATTCTAGCGGGGGGACACAATGAGCAGTTCTTC. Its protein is CASSPLILAGGHNEQFF.

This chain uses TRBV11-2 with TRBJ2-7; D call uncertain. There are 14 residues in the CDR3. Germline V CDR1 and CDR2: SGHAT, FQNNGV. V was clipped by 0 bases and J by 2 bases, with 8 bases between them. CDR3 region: CASSLDGGTYEQYV. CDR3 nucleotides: TGTGCCAGCAGCTTAGATGGCGGTACCTACGAGCAGTACGTC.

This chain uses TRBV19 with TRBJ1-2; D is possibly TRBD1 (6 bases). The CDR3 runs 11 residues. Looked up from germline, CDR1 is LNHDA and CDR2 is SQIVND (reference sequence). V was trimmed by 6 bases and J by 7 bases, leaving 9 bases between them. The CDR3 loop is CASSYRAGYTF. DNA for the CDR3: TGTGCCAGTAGCTACAGGGCTGGCTACACCTTC.

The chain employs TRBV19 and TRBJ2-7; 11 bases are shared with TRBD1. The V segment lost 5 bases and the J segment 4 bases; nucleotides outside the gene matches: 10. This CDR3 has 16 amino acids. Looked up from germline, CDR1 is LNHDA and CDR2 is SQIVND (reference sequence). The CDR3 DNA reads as TGTGCCAGTAGTTCCACGTGGGGACAGGGGGGGTACGAGCAGTACTTC. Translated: CASSSTWGQGGYEQYF.

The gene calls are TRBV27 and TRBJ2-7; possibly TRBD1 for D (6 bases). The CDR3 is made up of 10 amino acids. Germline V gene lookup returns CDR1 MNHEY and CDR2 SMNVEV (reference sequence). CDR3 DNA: TGTGCCAGCAAGGCTTGGGGGCATGACGTC. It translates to CASKAWGHDV.

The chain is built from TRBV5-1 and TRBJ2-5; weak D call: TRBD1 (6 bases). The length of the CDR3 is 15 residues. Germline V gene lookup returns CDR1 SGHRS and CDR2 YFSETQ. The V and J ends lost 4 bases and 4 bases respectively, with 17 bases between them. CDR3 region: CASSPPTGPGETQYF. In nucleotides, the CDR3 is TGCGCCAGCAGCCCGCCAACAGGGCCGGGAGAGACCCAGTACTTC.

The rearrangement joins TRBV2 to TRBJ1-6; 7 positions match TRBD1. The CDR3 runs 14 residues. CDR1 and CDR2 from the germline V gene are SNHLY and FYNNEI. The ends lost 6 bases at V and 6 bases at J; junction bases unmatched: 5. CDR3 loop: CASSGTVTNSPLHF. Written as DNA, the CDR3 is TGTGCCAGCAGCGGGACAGTCACTAATTCACCCCTCCACTTT. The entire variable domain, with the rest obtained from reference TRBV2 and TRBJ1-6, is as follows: EPEVTQTPSHQVTQMGQEVILRCVPISNHLYFYWYRQILGQKVEFLVSFYNNEISEKSEIFDDQFSVERPDGSNFTLKIRSTKLEDSAMYFCASSGTVTNSPLHFGNGTRLTVT.

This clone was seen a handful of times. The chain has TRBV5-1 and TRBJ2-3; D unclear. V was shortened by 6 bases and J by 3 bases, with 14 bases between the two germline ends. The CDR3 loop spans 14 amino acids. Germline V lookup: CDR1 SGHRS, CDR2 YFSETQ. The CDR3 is CASTGGLETDTQYF. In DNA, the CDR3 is TGCGCCAGCACTGGCGGCCTGGAGACAGATACGCAGTATTTT. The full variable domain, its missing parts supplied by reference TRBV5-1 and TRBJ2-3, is KAGVTQTPRYLIKTRGQQVTLSCSPISGHRSVSWYQQTPGQGLQFLFEYFSETQRNKGNFPGRFSGRQFSNSRSEMNVSTLELGDSALYLCASTGGLETDTQYFGPGTRLTVL.

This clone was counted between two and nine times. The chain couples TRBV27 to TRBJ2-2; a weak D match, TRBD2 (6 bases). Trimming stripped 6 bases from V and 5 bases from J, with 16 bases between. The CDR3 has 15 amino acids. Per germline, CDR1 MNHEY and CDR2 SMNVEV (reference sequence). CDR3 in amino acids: CASRQGPAGTGELFF. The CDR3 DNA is TGTGCCAGCAGGCAGGGACCCGCGGGGACCGGGGAGCTGTTTTTT.

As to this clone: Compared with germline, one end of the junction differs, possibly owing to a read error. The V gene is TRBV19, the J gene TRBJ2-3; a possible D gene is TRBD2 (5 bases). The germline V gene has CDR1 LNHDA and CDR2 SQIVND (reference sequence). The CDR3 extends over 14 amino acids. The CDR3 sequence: CASSIATGRNRRNF. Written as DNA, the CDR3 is TGTGCCAGTAGTATAGCCACGGGCCGGAATAGGAGGAATTTT.

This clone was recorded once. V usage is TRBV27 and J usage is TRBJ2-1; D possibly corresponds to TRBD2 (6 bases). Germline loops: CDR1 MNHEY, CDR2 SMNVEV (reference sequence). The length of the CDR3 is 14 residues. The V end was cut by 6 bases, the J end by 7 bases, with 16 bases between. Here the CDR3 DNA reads TGTGCCAGCAGGAGGGTTGGTAGCGGTAATGAGCAGTTCTTC. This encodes CASRRVGSGNEQFF.

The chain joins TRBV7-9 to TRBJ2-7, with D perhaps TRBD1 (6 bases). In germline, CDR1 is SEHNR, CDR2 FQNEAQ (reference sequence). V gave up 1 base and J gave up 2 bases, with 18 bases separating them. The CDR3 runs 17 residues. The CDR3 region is CASSLGGNRQAAYEQYF. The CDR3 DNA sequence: TGTGCCAGCAGCTTAGGGGGGAATAGACAGGCCGCCTACGAGCAGTACTTC.

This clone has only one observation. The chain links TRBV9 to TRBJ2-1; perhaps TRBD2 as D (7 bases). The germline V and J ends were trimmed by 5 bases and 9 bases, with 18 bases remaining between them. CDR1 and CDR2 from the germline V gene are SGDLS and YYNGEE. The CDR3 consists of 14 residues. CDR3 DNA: TGTGCCAGCAGTAGCGGGCCTTTAGGGGGTGAGCAGTTCTTC. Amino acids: CASSSGPLGGEQFF.

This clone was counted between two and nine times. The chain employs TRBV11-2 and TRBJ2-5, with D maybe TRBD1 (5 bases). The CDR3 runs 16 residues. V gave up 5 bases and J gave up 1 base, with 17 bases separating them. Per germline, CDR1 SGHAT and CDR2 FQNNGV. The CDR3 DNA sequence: TGTGCCAGCAGCCAACCCTTCAGGGTGCGCCAAGAGACCCAGTACTTC. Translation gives CASSQPFRVRQETQYF.

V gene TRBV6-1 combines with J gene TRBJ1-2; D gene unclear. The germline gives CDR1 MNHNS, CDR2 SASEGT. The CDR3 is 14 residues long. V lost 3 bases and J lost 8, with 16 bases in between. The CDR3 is CASSDRGGFGGYTF. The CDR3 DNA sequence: TGTGCCAGCAGTGATCGGGGTGGATTTGGCGGCTACACCTTC.